These 8 T cell receptor beta chains share one sample of origin, sequenced in a study of CD8+CD57+ T cells in acquired aplastic anemia. Profiles of TCR beta VDJ and CDR3 were generated from a genomic DNA template. TCRdb used MiXCR to reprocess the reads, holding one entry per CDR3 protein. The data show under 200,000 distinct CDR3 sequences, over 40% seen once. Sequencing involved patients with CD8+CD57+ cell expansion previously shown by flow cytometry. The sequenced sample consisted of sorted CD4+, CD8+, or CD8+CD57+ T cells (not recorded which) from PBMCs. These receptors originate from a human donor with aplastic anemia.

Turning to this clonotype: With a much larger clone just one base away, this may be a read error. The chain has TRBV2 and TRBJ1-1; no firm D call. Germline values: CDR1 SNHLY, CDR2 FYNNEI. The CDR3 length is 17 residues. CDR3 amino acids: CASKRGSSGRLNNEAFF. DNA for the CDR3: TGTGCCAGCAAGCGGGGTAGTTCCGGTCGTTTAAACAATGAAGCTTTCTTT. The entire variable domain, with the rest obtained from reference TRBV2 and TRBJ1-1, is as follows: EPEVTQTPSHQVTQMGQEVILRCVPISNHLYFYWYRQILGQKVEFLVSFYNNEISEKSEIFDDQFSVERPDGSNFTLKIRSTKLEDSAMYFCASKRGSSGRLNNEAFFGQGTRLTVV.

This clonotype has a count of ten or more. CDR3 DNA sequence: TGTGCCAGCAGTTTAGCGGAGGGGGTGAGCAATCAGCCCCAGCATTTT. Encoded protein: CASSLAEGVSNQPQHF. The chain joins TRBV12-3 or TRBV12-4 to TRBJ1-5; D may be TRBD1 (6 bases). V lost 0 bases to trimming and J lost 1 base, with 10 bases between them. This CDR3 region has 16 residues.

This clonotype was seen at least ten times. This chain connects TRBV10-1 to TRBJ2-2; 7 bases are shared with TRBD2. V gave up 0 bases and J gave up 3 bases; unmatched junction bases: 4. The CDR3 consists of 16 residues. CDR1 and CDR2 from the germline V gene are WNHNN and SYGVQD (reference sequence). CDR3 sequence: CASSESRDYHTGELFF. CDR3 in DNA: TGCGCCAGCAGTGAGTCCAGGGACTATCACACCGGGGAGCTGTTTTTT.

The J gene is TRBJ1-5, the V gene TRBV29-1; D uncertain. Trimming shortened V by 4 bases and J by 0 bases, and 7 bases separated the two germline ends. CDR3 length: 13 residues. CDR1 is SQVTM, CDR2 ANQGSEA, per germline. The CDR3 loop reads CSVVNDSNQPQHF. CDR3 nucleotide sequence: TGCAGCGTTGTGAACGATAGCAATCAGCCCCAGCATTTT.

Concerning this clonotype itself: A much larger clonotype is one base distant, so this may be a read error. The chain employs TRBV10-3 and TRBJ2-1; D gene unclear. V lost 10 bases, J lost 8 bases, and 12 bases lay in between. Germline V gene sequence: CDR1 ENHRY, CDR2 SYGVKD. The CDR3 totals 11 residues. CDR3 protein: CASRARYEQFF. CDR3 nucleotides: TGTGCCAGCAGAGCGAGGTATGAGCAGTTCTTC.

A remark on this clonotype: At one end, the junction sequence differs from germline, possibly due to a read error. V is TRBV7-6 and J is TRBJ1-1; 11 nucleotides match TRBD1. Germline lookup yields CDR1 SGHVS and CDR2 FNYEAQ. The CDR3 totals 15 residues. CDR3 bases: TGTGCCGGCAGCGGACAGGGGGCGCGCGGCACTGAAGCTTTCTTT. Translated: CAGSGQGARGTEAFF. Together with reference TRBV7-6 and TRBJ1-1, the CDR3 gives the full variable domain: GAGVSQSPRYKVTKRGQDVALRCDPISGHVSLYWYRQALGQGPEFLTYFNYEAQQDKSGLPNDRFSAERPEGSISTLTIQRTEQRDSAMYRCAGSGQGARGTEAFFGQGTRLTVV.

The rearrangement links TRBV24-1 to TRBJ2-3, with D possibly TRBD1 on 7 matching bases. The ends were cut back, 1 base at V and 4 bases at J, with 11 bases in the middle. The length of the CDR3 is 15 residues. Looked up from germline, CDR1 is KGHDR and CDR2 is SFDVKD. The CDR3 spells CATSDFSRGADTQYF. In DNA form, the CDR3 reads TGTGCCACCAGTGATTTCTCCAGGGGGGCAGATACGCAGTATTTT.

This clonotype has only a few counts. The rearrangement joins TRBV2 to TRBJ2-1, with TRBD1 identical over 9 bases. Germline V gene lookup returns CDR1 SNHLY and CDR2 FYNNEI. The CDR3 extends over 15 amino acids. J lost 7 bases, V lost 4 bases, and 8 bases had no gene match. Here the CDR3 DNA reads TGTGCCAGCAGTGCGTACGGGACAGGGCTGAATGAGCAGTTCTTC. Residues: CASSAYGTGLNEQFF.